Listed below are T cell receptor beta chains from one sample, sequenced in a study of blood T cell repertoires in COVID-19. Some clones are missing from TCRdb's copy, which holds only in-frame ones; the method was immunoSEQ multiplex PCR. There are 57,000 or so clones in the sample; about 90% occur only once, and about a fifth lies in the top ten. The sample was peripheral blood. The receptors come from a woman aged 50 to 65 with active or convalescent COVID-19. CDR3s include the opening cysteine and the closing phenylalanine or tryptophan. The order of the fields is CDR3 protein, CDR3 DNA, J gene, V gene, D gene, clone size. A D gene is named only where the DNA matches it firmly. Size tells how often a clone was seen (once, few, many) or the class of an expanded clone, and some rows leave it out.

CDR3aa: CASSNRPGNTEAFF
CDR3nt: TGTGCCAGCAGCAATCGACCGGGGAACACTGAAGCTTTCTTT
j_gene: TRBJ1-1
v_gene: TRBV21-1
d_gene: NA
abundance: NA

CDR3aa: CASSQGGQQSSYEQYF
CDR3nt: TGTGCCAGCAGCCAAGGAGGACAGCAGAGCTCCTACGAGCAGTACTTC
j_gene: TRBJ2-7
v_gene: TRBV3-1/TRBV3-2
d_gene: NA
abundance: NA

CDR3aa: CASSFLTAGSYNEQFF
CDR3nt: TGTGCCAGCAGTTTCCTTACTGCGGGCTCCTACAATGAGCAGTTCTTC
j_gene: TRBJ2-1
v_gene: TRBV6-6
d_gene: NA
abundance: NA

CDR3aa: CASSSLIGQGEDNEQFF
CDR3nt: TGTGCCAGCAGCTCACTCATTGGACAGGGGGAGGACAATGAGCAGTTCTTC
j_gene: TRBJ2-1
v_gene: TRBV7-8
d_gene: TRBD1
abundance: NA

CDR3aa: CASSVEVLARNEQFF
CDR3nt: TGTGCCAGCAGCGTAGAAGTACTAGCGAGGAATGAGCAGTTCTTC
j_gene: TRBJ2-1
v_gene: TRBV9
d_gene: TRBD2
abundance: NA

CDR3aa: CASSPPRQSLYEQYF
CDR3nt: TGTGCCAGCAGCCCCCCCCGACAGTCACTCTACGAGCAGTACTTC
j_gene: TRBJ2-7
v_gene: TRBV7-8
d_gene: NA
abundance: NA

CDR3aa: CSGSTGRRETQYF
CDR3nt: TGCAGCGGATCGACAGGACGACGCGAGACCCAGTACTTC
j_gene: TRBJ2-5
v_gene: TRBV29-1
d_gene: NA
abundance: NA

CDR3aa: CASRLASYEQYF
CDR3nt: TGTGCCAGCAGACTAGCCTCCTACGAGCAGTACTTC
j_gene: TRBJ2-7
v_gene: TRBV12-3/TRBV12-4
d_gene: NA
abundance: NA

CDR3aa: CASSQGTAYTGELFF
CDR3nt: TGTGCCAGCAGCCAAGGGACAGCTTACACCGGGGAGCTGTTTTTT
j_gene: TRBJ2-2
v_gene: TRBV3-1/TRBV3-2
d_gene: NA
abundance: NA

CDR3aa: CATSELTGNNEKLFF
CDR3nt: TGTGCCACCAGCGAACTGACAGGAAATAATGAAAAACTGTTTTTT
j_gene: TRBJ1-4
v_gene: TRBV15
d_gene: NA
abundance: NA

CDR3aa: CASSQGGRQNTGELFF
CDR3nt: TGTGCCAGCAGCCAAGGGGGGCGGCAGAACACCGGGGAGCTGTTTTTT
j_gene: TRBJ2-2
v_gene: TRBV3-1/TRBV3-2
d_gene: NA
abundance: few

CDR3aa: CASSDRVSNIQYF
CDR3nt: TGTGCCAGCAGCGACAGGGTCTCCAACATTCAGTACTTC
j_gene: TRBJ2-4
v_gene: TRBV2
d_gene: TRBD1
abundance: NA

CDR3aa: CASSATSGSVNEQFF
CDR3nt: TGTGCCAGCAGCGCCACTAGCGGGAGCGTCAATGAGCAGTTCTTC
j_gene: TRBJ2-1
v_gene: TRBV9
d_gene: TRBD2
abundance: once

CDR3aa: CASRRLAGVAKNIQYF
CDR3nt: TGTGCCAGCAGGCGACTAGCGGGAGTAGCCAAAAACATTCAGTACTTC
j_gene: TRBJ2-4
v_gene: TRBV11-2
d_gene: TRBD2
abundance: NA

CDR3aa: CASSDPIEANEKLFF
CDR3nt: TGTGCCAGCAGTGACCCGATTGAGGCTAATGAAAAACTGTTTTTT
j_gene: TRBJ1-4
v_gene: TRBV28
d_gene: NA
abundance: NA

CDR3aa: CASGAPVTQYF
CDR3nt: TGTGCTAGTGGCGCCCCAGTGACCCAGTACTTC
j_gene: TRBJ2-5
v_gene: TRBV12-5
d_gene: NA
abundance: once

CDR3aa: CASSPSGILQETQYF
CDR3nt: TGTGCCAGCAGCCCAAGCGGGATCCTCCAAGAGACCCAGTACTTC
j_gene: TRBJ2-5
v_gene: TRBV9
d_gene: TRBD2
abundance: once

CDR3aa: CASSERVSSYEQYF
CDR3nt: TGTGCCAGCAGTGAACGGGTTAGCTCCTACGAGCAGTACTTC
j_gene: TRBJ2-7
v_gene: TRBV2
d_gene: NA
abundance: NA

CDR3aa: CASSFQGTGTGNTIYF
CDR3nt: TGTGCCAGCAGTTTTCAGGGGACAGGGACTGGAAACACCATATATTTT
j_gene: TRBJ1-3
v_gene: TRBV6-2/TRBV6-3
d_gene: TRBD1
abundance: once

CDR3aa: CASRGDRGHQPQHF
CDR3nt: TGTGCCAGTAGGGGGGACAGGGGGCATCAGCCCCAGCATTTT
j_gene: TRBJ1-5
v_gene: TRBV19
d_gene: TRBD1
abundance: NA

CDR3aa: CASSSRTGGRDTQYF
CDR3nt: TGTGCCAGCAGCTCCCGGACAGGGGGCCGGGATACGCAGTATTTT
j_gene: TRBJ2-3
v_gene: TRBV3-1/TRBV3-2
d_gene: TRBD1
abundance: NA

CDR3aa: CASSRGDPYEQYF
CDR3nt: TGTGCCAGCAGTCGGGGAGATCCCTACGAGCAGTACTTC
j_gene: TRBJ2-7
v_gene: TRBV9
d_gene: NA
abundance: NA

CDR3aa: CASSPSDYPNIQYF
CDR3nt: TGTGCCAGCTCACCGTCGGACTACCCAAACATTCAGTACTTC
j_gene: TRBJ2-4
v_gene: TRBV18
d_gene: NA
abundance: once

CDR3aa: CASSGLAGFYEQYF
CDR3nt: TGTGCCAGCAGCGGACTAGCGGGGTTCTACGAGCAGTACTTC
j_gene: TRBJ2-7
v_gene: TRBV28
d_gene: TRBD2
abundance: NA

CDR3aa: CASSGAGQGTNEKLFF
CDR3nt: TGCGCCAGCAGCGGGGCGGGACAGGGGACTAATGAAAAACTGTTTTTT
j_gene: TRBJ1-4
v_gene: TRBV4-1
d_gene: TRBD1
abundance: NA

CDR3aa: CASSLSARGVYGYTF
CDR3nt: TGTGCCAGCAGTTTATCGGCCAGGGGAGTTTATGGCTACACCTTC
j_gene: TRBJ1-2
v_gene: TRBV27
d_gene: NA
abundance: NA

CDR3aa: CASSQASGYGEQFF
CDR3nt: TGTGCCAGCAGCCAAGCTTCAGGGTATGGTGAGCAGTTCTTC
j_gene: TRBJ2-1
v_gene: TRBV3-1/TRBV3-2
d_gene: NA
abundance: NA

CDR3aa: CASSLQGTSSNEQFF
CDR3nt: TGTGCCAGCAGCTTACAAGGGACTAGCTCCAATGAGCAGTTCTTC
j_gene: TRBJ2-1
v_gene: TRBV7-3
d_gene: TRBD2
abundance: NA

CDR3aa: CASSEGSGETQYF
CDR3nt: TGTGCCAGCAGTGAAGGTTCGGGAGAGACCCAGTACTTC
j_gene: TRBJ2-5
v_gene: TRBV2
d_gene: NA
abundance: NA

CDR3aa: CASSWEGNGYTF
CDR3nt: TGTGCCAGCAGCTGGGAGGGAAATGGCTACACCTTC
j_gene: TRBJ1-2
v_gene: TRBV11-2
d_gene: NA
abundance: NA

CDR3aa: CASSEPASGGRAEAFF
CDR3nt: TGTGCCAGCAGTGAACCGGCCTCGGGGGGGAGAGCTGAAGCTTTCTTT
j_gene: TRBJ1-1
v_gene: TRBV6-1
d_gene: NA
abundance: NA

CDR3aa: CASSRGRNEQFF
CDR3nt: TGTGCCAGCAGCCGAGGGAGGAATGAGCAGTTCTTC
j_gene: TRBJ2-1
v_gene: TRBV7-3
d_gene: NA
abundance: NA

CDR3aa: CAALKGGSVSYEQYF
CDR3nt: TGTGCCGCGCTTAAAGGCGGGAGTGTCTCCTACGAGCAGTACTTC
j_gene: TRBJ2-7
v_gene: TRBV2
d_gene: TRBD2
abundance: NA

CDR3aa: CATSRASGSYNEQFF
CDR3nt: TGTGCCACCAGCAGAGCTAGCGGGTCCTACAATGAGCAGTTCTTC
j_gene: TRBJ2-1
v_gene: TRBV15
d_gene: TRBD2
abundance: NA

CDR3aa: CASSSLGVFSDTQYF
CDR3nt: TGCGCCAGCAGCTCGCTAGGAGTCTTCTCAGATACGCAGTATTTT
j_gene: TRBJ2-3
v_gene: TRBV5-1
d_gene: NA
abundance: NA

CDR3aa: CSVERLLEQFF
CDR3nt: TGCAGCGTGGAGAGGCTCCTAGAGCAGTTCTTC
j_gene: TRBJ2-1
v_gene: TRBV29-1
d_gene: NA
abundance: NA

CDR3aa: CASSEYLQGSRTEAFF
CDR3nt: TGTGCCAGCAGTGAATACCTACAGGGGTCTAGGACTGAAGCTTTCTTT
j_gene: TRBJ1-1
v_gene: TRBV25-1
d_gene: TRBD1
abundance: NA

CDR3aa: CASSVAITGELFF
CDR3nt: TGTGCCAGCAGCGTAGCGATAACCGGGGAGCTGTTTTTT
j_gene: TRBJ2-2
v_gene: TRBV12-3/TRBV12-4
d_gene: NA
abundance: once

CDR3aa: CAWRGFTGASGNTIYF
CDR3nt: TGTGCCTGGCGGGGGTTTACAGGGGCATCTGGAAACACCATATATTTT
j_gene: TRBJ1-3
v_gene: TRBV30
d_gene: TRBD1
abundance: NA

CDR3aa: CASSLVPGPEAFF
CDR3nt: TGTGCCAGCAGCTTGGTCCCTGGCCCTGAAGCTTTCTTT
j_gene: TRBJ1-1
v_gene: TRBV5-6
d_gene: NA
abundance: NA

CDR3aa: CASSQGGVPLTFF
CDR3nt: TGTGCCAGCAGCCAAGGGGGCGTACCCTTGACTTTCTTT
j_gene: TRBJ1-1
v_gene: TRBV6-2/TRBV6-3
d_gene: TRBD1
abundance: once

CDR3aa: CASSFEGAIYGYTF
CDR3nt: TGTGCCAGCAGCTTCGAGGGGGCAATCTATGGCTACACCTTC
j_gene: TRBJ1-2
v_gene: TRBV13
d_gene: TRBD1
abundance: NA

CDR3aa: CASSFGGSTGELFF
CDR3nt: TGTGCCAGCAGCTTTGGCGGGAGCACCGGGGAGCTGTTTTTT
j_gene: TRBJ2-2
v_gene: TRBV5-4
d_gene: TRBD2
abundance: NA

CDR3aa: CASSSGETGGDQETQYF
CDR3nt: TGTGCCAGCAGCTCCGGCGAGACAGGGGGGGATCAAGAGACCCAGTACTTC
j_gene: TRBJ2-5
v_gene: TRBV13
d_gene: TRBD1
abundance: NA

CDR3aa: CASSYDLQGAIYEETQYF
CDR3nt: TGTGCCAGCAGTTACGACTTACAGGGGGCCATCTACGAAGAGACCCAGTACTTC
j_gene: TRBJ2-5
v_gene: TRBV7-9
d_gene: TRBD1
abundance: NA

CDR3aa: CASSPSPYEQYF
CDR3nt: TGTGCCAGCAGCCCATCCCCCTACGAGCAGTACTTC
j_gene: TRBJ2-7
v_gene: TRBV3-1/TRBV3-2
d_gene: NA
abundance: NA

CDR3aa: CASSFELAGVDTQYF
CDR3nt: TGTGCCAGCAGCTTTGAACTAGCGGGAGTGGATACGCAGTATTTT
j_gene: TRBJ2-3
v_gene: TRBV5-4
d_gene: TRBD2
abundance: NA

CDR3aa: CASSGQGLEQYF
CDR3nt: TGTGCCAGCAGTGGACAGGGCCTCGAGCAGTACTTC
j_gene: TRBJ2-7
v_gene: TRBV6-6
d_gene: TRBD1
abundance: NA